One sample yielded the 2 T cell receptor beta chains listed below, sequenced in a study of T-cell memory formation after mild COVID-19. TCRdb re-called the 5' RACE reads through MiXCR, storing one row per CDR3 protein. The sample holds under 400,000 distinct CDR3 sequences, around 20% seen once. Material for sequencing was PBMCs or a T cell subset sorted from them (not recorded which). The receptor source for this set is an adult woman who had mild COVID-19 (a few samples of this study predate the infection). Cell type and time point are not known.

V gene TRBV7-9 combines with J gene TRBJ2-2; TRBD2 matches at 9 bases. CDR3 size: 17 residues. Germline CDR1 and CDR2: SEHNR and FQNEAQ (reference sequence). V lost 5 bases, J lost 8 bases, and 15 bases stayed unmatched. Written as DNA, the CDR3 is TGTGCCAGCAGCCCCTCTCGACTAGCGGAAGTAAGGGGGGAGCTGTTTTTT. Amino acid sequence: CASSPSRLAEVRGELFF.

The table lists this clonotype with a few counts. This chain uses TRBV6-2 or TRBV6-3 with TRBJ2-7; D unclear. The CDR3 consists of 14 residues. V gave up 7 bases and J gave up 2 bases, with 15 bases separating them. Germline V gives CDR1 MNHEY, CDR2 SVGEGT. CDR3 bases: TGTGCCAGCACAAGAATAGCAGGACCCTACGAGCAGTACTTC. Protein sequence: CASTRIAGPYEQYF.